Listed below are T cell receptor beta chains from one sample, sequenced in a study of T cells in Graves' hyperthyroidism and ophthalmopathy. TCRdb ran MiXCR on the multiplex PCR reads and lists one entry per CDR3 protein. The sample carries a few hundred thousand distinct CDR3 sequences, approximately 16% recorded once. Sequenced: blood. The receptors stem from a woman aged 45-59 years with Graves' hyperthyroidism. The CDR3 runs from the conserved cysteine through the conserved F or W. Each record gives: CDR3 protein, CDR3 DNA, D gene, J gene, V gene, clone size. The D gene is left open where the match is weak. Clone size is given for some rows only: seen once, a few or many times, or a class if the clone is expanded.

CDR3 protein: CSANPGLALYEQYF; CDR3 DNA: TGCAGTGCCAACCCGGGACTAGCCCTCTACGAGCAGTACTTC; D gene: TRBD2; J gene: TRBJ2-7; V gene: TRBV20-1; clone size: -
CDR3 protein: CASSSTPGTNSEQFF; CDR3 DNA: TGTGCCAGCAGTTCCACCCCCGGGACTAACAGTGAGCAGTTCTTC; D gene: TRBD2; J gene: TRBJ2-1; V gene: TRBV6-1; clone size: few
CDR3 protein: CASNLEDSRNIQYF; CDR3 DNA: TGTGCCAGCAACTTAGAGGACAGCAGAAACATTCAGTACTTC; D gene: -; J gene: TRBJ2-4; V gene: TRBV5-5; clone size: many
CDR3 protein: CASSFQGLSSYEQYF; CDR3 DNA: TGTGCCAGCAGCTTCCAGGGACTTAGCTCCTACGAGCAGTACTTC; D gene: -; J gene: TRBJ2-7; V gene: TRBV7-2; clone size: -
CDR3 protein: CASSLCGQGRADTQYF; CDR3 DNA: TGTGCCAGCAGTTTATGCGGACAGGGAAGGGCAGATACGCAGTATTTT; D gene: TRBD1; J gene: TRBJ2-3; V gene: TRBV27; clone size: many
CDR3 protein: CATSDWAGNQETQYF; CDR3 DNA: TGTGCCACCAGTGATTGGGCAGGGAACCAAGAGACCCAGTACTTC; D gene: -; J gene: TRBJ2-5; V gene: TRBV24-1; clone size: few
CDR3 protein: CASSLMRLVPGELFF; CDR3 DNA: TGTGCCAGCAGTTTAATGCGACTAGTCCCCGGGGAGCTGTTTTTT; D gene: -; J gene: TRBJ2-2; V gene: TRBV27; clone size: -
CDR3 protein: CAISGRQGATGANVLTF; CDR3 DNA: TGTGCCATCAGTGGGCGACAGGGGGCGACGGGGGCCAACGTCCTGACTTTC; D gene: TRBD1; J gene: TRBJ2-6; V gene: TRBV10-3; clone size: once
CDR3 protein: CASKGIPKYEQYF; CDR3 DNA: TGTGCCAGCAAGGGGATCCCGAAATATGAGCAGTACTTC; D gene: -; J gene: TRBJ2-7; V gene: TRBV2; clone size: few
CDR3 protein: CAISRGDSYNEQFF; CDR3 DNA: TGTGCCATCAGCAGGGGAGATTCCTACAATGAGCAGTTCTTC; D gene: -; J gene: TRBJ2-1; V gene: TRBV27; clone size: few
CDR3 protein: CASSRITGFWETQYF; CDR3 DNA: TGCGCCAGCAGCAGAATAACAGGGTTTTGGGAGACCCAGTACTTC; D gene: -; J gene: TRBJ2-5; V gene: TRBV5-1; clone size: -
CDR3 protein: CAWTGTPNTEAFF; CDR3 DNA: TGTGCCTGGACCGGGACACCGAACACTGAAGCTTTCTTT; D gene: -; J gene: TRBJ1-1; V gene: TRBV30; clone size: many
CDR3 protein: CASRIGQAKNTEAFF; CDR3 DNA: TGTGCCAGTAGGATCGGACAGGCAAAGAACACTGAAGCTTTCTTT; D gene: TRBD1; J gene: TRBJ1-1; V gene: TRBV19; clone size: many
CDR3 protein: CASSLRIQGVTQYF; CDR3 DNA: TGTGCCAGCAGTTTACGTATTCAGGGGGTTACGCAGTATTTT; D gene: TRBD1; J gene: TRBJ2-3; V gene: TRBV28; clone size: many
CDR3 protein: CASTLGVGYGYTF; CDR3 DNA: TGTGCCAGCACCCTAGGGGTGGGCTATGGCTACACCTTC; D gene: -; J gene: TRBJ1-2; V gene: TRBV7-9; clone size: -
CDR3 protein: CSAAHGGGRKTGELFF; CDR3 DNA: TGCAGCGCGGCCCACGGTGGCGGGAGAAAAACCGGGGAGCTGTTTTTT; D gene: TRBD2; J gene: TRBJ2-2; V gene: TRBV29-1; clone size: -
CDR3 protein: CASSIPGPENEQFF; CDR3 DNA: TGTGCCAGCAGCATCCCGGGGCCTGAGAATGAGCAGTTCTTC; D gene: -; J gene: TRBJ2-1; V gene: TRBV9; clone size: -
CDR3 protein: CASSPDRESAEQYF; CDR3 DNA: TGTGCCAGCAGTCCGGACAGGGAATCGGCCGAGCAGTACTTC; D gene: TRBD1; J gene: TRBJ2-7; V gene: TRBV12-3/TRBV12-4; clone size: many
CDR3 protein: CASSPPAGTDYNEQFF; CDR3 DNA: TGTGCCAGCTCACCACCGGCAGGGACAGATTACAATGAGCAGTTCTTC; D gene: TRBD1; J gene: TRBJ2-1; V gene: TRBV18; clone size: many
CDR3 protein: CSSVEIGAEKLFF; CDR3 DNA: TGCAGTTCGGTAGAGATAGGGGCCGAAAAACTGTTTTTT; D gene: -; J gene: TRBJ1-4; V gene: TRBV20-1; clone size: -
CDR3 protein: CSARSGRLTGELFF; CDR3 DNA: TGCAGTGCTAGAAGCGGGAGGTTAACCGGGGAGCTGTTTTTT; D gene: TRBD2; J gene: TRBJ2-2; V gene: TRBV20-1; clone size: few
CDR3 protein: CASSIQGADTQYF; CDR3 DNA: TGTGCCAGTAGTATTCAGGGTGCAGATACGCAGTATTTT; D gene: -; J gene: TRBJ2-3; V gene: TRBV19; clone size: few
CDR3 protein: CSARAFSNQPQHF; CDR3 DNA: TGCAGTGCTCGGGCCTTCAGCAATCAGCCCCAGCATTTT; D gene: -; J gene: TRBJ1-5; V gene: TRBV20-1; clone size: -
CDR3 protein: CASSRTGDTEAFF; CDR3 DNA: TGTGCCAGCAGCCGGACAGGGGACACTGAAGCTTTCTTT; D gene: TRBD1; J gene: TRBJ1-1; V gene: TRBV9; clone size: many
CDR3 protein: CASSYAGSGNTIYF; CDR3 DNA: TGTGCCAGTAGTTATGCGGGGTCTGGAAACACCATATATTTT; D gene: -; J gene: TRBJ1-3; V gene: TRBV19; clone size: few
CDR3 protein: CASTQRVNEQFF; CDR3 DNA: TGTGCCAGCACTCAGAGGGTCAATGAGCAGTTCTTC; D gene: -; J gene: TRBJ2-1; V gene: TRBV11-2; clone size: -
CDR3 protein: CASTHSQGVGGYTF; CDR3 DNA: TGTGCCAGCACTCACTCCCAGGGGGTTGGTGGCTACACCTTC; D gene: TRBD1; J gene: TRBJ1-2; V gene: TRBV6-1; clone size: many
CDR3 protein: CASSLIWREGMNEQFF; CDR3 DNA: TGTGCCAGCAGCCTAATCTGGAGGGAGGGCATGAATGAGCAGTTCTTC; D gene: TRBD2; J gene: TRBJ2-1; V gene: TRBV3-1; clone size: many
CDR3 protein: CASSQRAGDGEQFF; CDR3 DNA: TGTGCCAGCAGCCAGCGAGCGGGAGACGGTGAGCAGTTCTTC; D gene: TRBD2; J gene: TRBJ2-1; V gene: TRBV3-1; clone size: many
CDR3 protein: CATSSLGTQYF; CDR3 DNA: TGTGCCACCAGCTCGTTGGGGACCCAGTACTTC; D gene: -; J gene: TRBJ2-5; V gene: TRBV15; clone size: -
CDR3 protein: CASSRTGWSYNEQFF; CDR3 DNA: TGTGCCAGCTCAAGGACAGGGTGGTCCTACAATGAGCAGTTCTTC; D gene: TRBD1; J gene: TRBJ2-1; V gene: TRBV18; clone size: -
CDR3 protein: CASSLNGYNSPLHF; CDR3 DNA: TGTGCCAGCAGCTTAAACGGTTATAATTCACCCCTCCACTTT; D gene: -; J gene: TRBJ1-6; V gene: TRBV7-9; clone size: few
CDR3 protein: CASRGLATPHEQFF; CDR3 DNA: TGTGCCAGCAGGGGACTAGCGACTCCCCATGAGCAGTTCTTC; D gene: TRBD2; J gene: TRBJ2-1; V gene: TRBV12-3/TRBV12-4; clone size: many
CDR3 protein: CASRSVDPEAFF; CDR3 DNA: TGTGCCAGTAGGTCAGTGGACCCTGAAGCTTTCTTT; D gene: -; J gene: TRBJ1-1; V gene: TRBV19; clone size: -
CDR3 protein: CASSQQTGANVLTF; CDR3 DNA: TGTGCCAGTAGCCAGCAGACCGGGGCCAACGTCCTGACTTTC; D gene: -; J gene: TRBJ2-6; V gene: TRBV19; clone size: -
CDR3 protein: CASSGGWGEKLFF; CDR3 DNA: TGTGCCAGCAGTGGGGGGTGGGGAGAAAAACTGTTTTTT; D gene: -; J gene: TRBJ1-4; V gene: TRBV6-1; clone size: few
CDR3 protein: CASSYEVGGPGETQYF; CDR3 DNA: TGTGCCAGCAGTTACGAGGTGGGAGGGCCGGGTGAGACCCAGTACTTC; D gene: TRBD2; J gene: TRBJ2-5; V gene: TRBV6-6; clone size: many
CDR3 protein: CASRPGQSGNTIYF; CDR3 DNA: TGTGCCAGCAGACCCGGACAGAGTGGAAACACCATATATTTT; D gene: -; J gene: TRBJ1-3; V gene: TRBV6-1; clone size: -
CDR3 protein: CASSLMGQGETQYF; CDR3 DNA: TGTGCCAGCAGTTTGATGGGACAGGGGGAGACCCAGTACTTC; D gene: TRBD1; J gene: TRBJ2-5; V gene: TRBV27; clone size: many
CDR3 protein: CASSQVAQSSYEQYF; CDR3 DNA: TGCGCCAGCAGCCAAGTAGCCCAAAGCTCCTACGAGCAGTACTTC; D gene: -; J gene: TRBJ2-7; V gene: TRBV4-1; clone size: -
CDR3 protein: CASSLLWVSAFTPNNQPQHF; CDR3 DNA: TGTGCCAGCAGTTTATTGTGGGTTTCGGCGTTCACCCCAAACAATCAGCCCCAGCATTTT; D gene: -; J gene: TRBJ1-5; V gene: TRBV27; clone size: many
CDR3 protein: CASSQQAGVAGELFF; CDR3 DNA: TGTGCCAGCAGCCAACAAGCGGGAGTTGCCGGGGAGCTGTTTTTT; D gene: TRBD2; J gene: TRBJ2-2; V gene: TRBV14; clone size: -
CDR3 protein: CASSQQGVEQYF; CDR3 DNA: TGCGCCAGCAGCCAGCAAGGGGTTGAGCAGTACTTC; D gene: -; J gene: TRBJ2-7; V gene: TRBV5-1; clone size: many
CDR3 protein: CASSQGYYESYEQYF; CDR3 DNA: TGTGCCAGCAGCCAAGGTTACTATGAGTCCTACGAGCAGTACTTC; D gene: -; J gene: TRBJ2-7; V gene: TRBV3-1; clone size: -
CDR3 protein: CASSLDTYEQYF; CDR3 DNA: TGTGCCAGCAGCTTAGACACCTACGAGCAGTACTTC; D gene: -; J gene: TRBJ2-7; V gene: TRBV11-3; clone size: many
CDR3 protein: CASSIAGGSGNEQFF; CDR3 DNA: TGTGCCAGCAGCATAGCGGGAGGTTCGGGCAATGAGCAGTTCTTC; D gene: TRBD2; J gene: TRBJ2-1; V gene: TRBV11-3; clone size: -
CDR3 protein: CASSPGTSLVNEQFF; CDR3 DNA: TGCGCCAGCAGCCCGGGGACTAGTTTGGTCAATGAGCAGTTCTTC; D gene: TRBD2; J gene: TRBJ2-1; V gene: TRBV5-1; clone size: many
CDR3 protein: CASSNAQGADEKLFF; CDR3 DNA: TGTGCCAGTAGTAACGCGCAGGGGGCGGATGAAAAACTGTTTTTT; D gene: TRBD1; J gene: TRBJ1-4; V gene: TRBV19; clone size: -
CDR3 protein: CASSFQADLNNEQFF; CDR3 DNA: TGTGCCAGCAGCTTCCAGGCTGATCTTAACAATGAGCAGTTCTTC; D gene: -; J gene: TRBJ2-1; V gene: TRBV11-1; clone size: -
CDR3 protein: CASSQEAFF; CDR3 DNA: TGTGCCAGCAGTCAAGAAGCTTTCTTT; D gene: -; J gene: TRBJ1-1; V gene: TRBV28; clone size: many
CDR3 protein: CASSLLSSGTFRNEQFF; CDR3 DNA: TGTGCCAGCAGTTTATTATCGAGCGGGACCTTTAGGAATGAGCAGTTCTTC; D gene: TRBD2; J gene: TRBJ2-1; V gene: TRBV27; clone size: many
CDR3 protein: CSATSGSPKNIQYF; CDR3 DNA: TGCAGTGCAACTAGCGGGTCACCCAAAAACATTCAGTACTTC; D gene: TRBD2; J gene: TRBJ2-4; V gene: TRBV20-1; clone size: once